Listed here are 20 T cell receptor beta chains from one sample, sequenced in a study of regulatory T cells in long-lasting Graves disease. Noted time point: newly diagnosed GD, antithyroid drugs for less than 3 months. The authors made the TCR library using RNA they extracted from PBMCs. To make TCR beta libraries, researchers used iRepertoire HTBI primers and Arm-PCR of CDR3 regions. TCRdb recomputed calls from the multiplex PCR reads with MiXCR, one row per CDR3 protein. The sample holds over 400,000 distinct CDR3 sequences, around 15% seen once. This sample was also put to use in a study of T cells in Graves' hyperthyroidism and ophthalmopathy.

The sample was peripheral blood mononuclear cells (PBMCs), taken at new diagnosis, from a patient treated with antithyroid drugs. Receptors were obtained from a woman aged 45-65 years with Graves disease.

This chain connects TRBV5-5 to TRBJ1-3; D is uncertain. Germline CDR1 is SGHKS and CDR2 is YYEKEE (reference sequence). The CDR3 extends over 17 amino acids. The ends were cut back, 1 base at V and 0 bases at J, with 14 bases in the middle. In DNA form, the CDR3 reads TGTGCCAGCAGCTTGTATGAGGGTTTAAGCTCTGGAAACACCATATATTTT. Translating gives CASSLYEGLSSGNTIYF.

This clonotype has ten or more counts. The chain recombines TRBV27 with TRBJ1-5; D might be TRBD1 (6 bases). Germline V gives CDR1 MNHEY, CDR2 SMNVEV (reference sequence). The germline V and J ends were trimmed by 6 bases and 0 bases, with 12 bases remaining between them. The CDR3 runs 15 residues. The CDR3: CASSGGGGSNQPQHF. CDR3 bases: TGTGCCAGCAGCGGGGGGGGCGGTAGCAATCAGCCCCAGCATTTT.

The chain links TRBV29-1 to TRBJ2-7; D may be TRBD2 (6 bases). Trimming removed 7 bases from V and 7 bases from J, with 14 bases in between. CDR1 is SQVTM, CDR2 ANQGSEA, per germline. The CDR3 contains 11 residues. The CDR3 coding sequence is TGCAGCGCCACCTTGGGAGGAGAGCAGTACTTC. Residues: CSATLGGEQYF.

At least ten counts were recorded for this clonotype. The chain recombines TRBV5-1 with TRBJ2-7; 13 bases are shared with TRBD2. The CDR3 runs 14 residues. The germline CDR1 and CDR2 sequences are SGHRS and YFSETQ. V lost 6 bases and J lost 5; bases outside the gene matches: 5. The CDR3 loop is CASTRTSGSDEQYF. CDR3 sequence (DNA): TGCGCCAGCACCCGGACTAGCGGGAGTGACGAGCAGTACTTC.

This clonotype has at least ten counts. The chain carries TRBV29-1 and TRBJ2-1, with TRBD1 matching over 9 bases. The V gene's germline CDR1 is SQVTM and CDR2 ANQGSEA. Unmatched junction bases numbered 11, after V lost 8 bases and J lost 6 bases. There are 14 residues in the CDR3. CDR3 region: CSTGGDRDANEQFF. The CDR3 DNA reads as TGCAGCACTGGAGGGGACAGGGACGCCAATGAGCAGTTCTTC.

This clonotype was counted ten times or more. The chain is built from TRBV3-1 and TRBJ1-4, with D unresolved. The V end was cut by 2 bases, the J end by 5 bases, with 6 bases between. The CDR3 has 13 residues. The germline CDR1 and CDR2 sequences are LGHDT and YNNKEL (reference sequence). CDR3 sequence (DNA): TGTGCCAGCAGCCAAACGGGGAATGAAAAACTGTTTTTT. Protein product: CASSQTGNEKLFF.

Concerning this clonotype: At one of its ends the junction is not consistent with the germline gene, which may arise from a read error. V usage is TRBV5-6 and J usage is TRBJ1-5, with no clear D. The CDR3 runs to 14 residues. Germline CDR1 reads SGHDT; CDR2 reads YYEEEE. CDR3 nucleotide sequence: TGTGCCAGCAGCTTGGGGTCGGGCAATGAGCCCCAGCATTTT. Protein product: CASSLGSGNEPQHF. The full variable domain, with the rest looked up from reference TRBV5-6 and TRBJ1-5, is DAGVTQSPTHLIKTRGQQVTLRCSPKSGHDTVSWYQQALGQGPQFIFQYYEEEERQRGNFPDRFSGHQFPNYSSELNVNALLLGDSALYLCASSLGSGNEPQHFGDGTRLSIL.

This clonotype has at least ten counts. The chain is built from TRBV12-3 or TRBV12-4 and TRBJ1-4; D remains ambiguous. Between the trimmed V and J ends, which lost 7 bases and 8 bases, there was a span of 11 bases. The CDR3 runs 12 residues. The CDR3 DNA is TGTGCCAGCAAGGTTGGGTACGAAAAACTGTTTTTT. This gives the protein CASKVGYEKLFF.

This clonotype has ten or more counts. V usage is TRBV6-1 and J usage is TRBJ1-5; D uncertain. Germline V CDR1 and CDR2: MNHNS, SASEGT. V was clipped by 6 bases and J by 3 bases, with 9 bases between them. The CDR3 spans 13 residues. The CDR3 protein is CASRTFPNQPQHF. CDR3 in DNA: TGTGCCAGCAGGACATTTCCCAATCAGCCCCAGCATTTT.

This clonotype was recorded a few times. The chain links TRBV7-9 to TRBJ1-4, with TRBD1 matching 8 bases. V gave up 5 bases and J gave up 7 bases; unmatched junction bases: 6. CDR3 length: 14 residues. CDR1 is SEHNR, CDR2 FQNEAQ, per germline (reference sequence). The CDR3: CASSRQGLGEKLFF. CDR3 bases: TGTGCCAGCAGCAGACAGGGGCTCGGTGAAAAACTGTTTTTT. Supplemented by reference TRBV7-9 and TRBJ1-4, the full variable domain reads DTGVSQNPRHKITKRGQNVTFRCDPISEHNRLYWYRQTLGQGPEFLTYFQNEAQLEKSRLLSDRFSAERPKGSFSTLEIQRTEQGDSAMYLCASSRQGLGEKLFFGSGTQLSVL.

This clonotype was observed at least ten times. The chain employs TRBV11-2 and TRBJ2-1; 14 positions match TRBD2. The CDR3 loop spans 19 amino acids. CDR1 is SGHAT and CDR2 is FQNNGV in the germline V gene. Germline trimming cut 6 bases from V and 4 bases from J; bases unmatched to any gene: 14. CDR3 nucleotides: TGTGCCAGCAGATCGGGACTAGCGGGAGCGGCGGCAGGGTACAATGAGCAGTTCTTC. It specifies CASRSGLAGAAAGYNEQFF.

V gene TRBV6-2 or TRBV6-3 combines with J gene TRBJ2-7; 9 nucleotides align to TRBD2. This CDR3 has 15 amino acids. Trimming at V came to 3 bases and at J to 2 bases, leaving 5 bases not matched to a gene. Germline CDR1 and CDR2: MNHEY and SVGEGT. The CDR3 protein is CASSYGTSPTYEQYF. In nucleotides, the CDR3 is TGTGCCAGCAGTTATGGGACTAGCCCGACCTACGAGCAGTACTTC.

The rearrangement uses TRBV28 and TRBJ1-6; no definite D call. CDR1 MDHEN and CDR2 SYDVKM come from the germline V gene. The CDR3 consists of 16 residues. Trimming took 3 bases from V and 11 from J, leaving 20 bases between them. For the CDR3, the DNA is TGTGCCAGCAGTTTTAGCACGCTCCGTGGGGATCCACCCCTCCACTTT. This codes for CASSFSTLRGDPPLHF.

On this clonotype: A read error may account for a junction end that differs from germline. This sequence joins TRBV6-1 and TRBJ2-1; 7 bases line up with TRBD2. Looked up from germline, CDR1 is MNHNS and CDR2 is SASEGT. The CDR3 is 15 amino acids. Here the CDR3 reads CASSRDRRDYYEQFF. The CDR3 region has the DNA TGTGCCAGCAGCCGCGACCGCCGGGACTACTATGAGCAGTTCTTC.

This clonotype was recorded many times. The rearrangement links TRBV3-1 to TRBJ2-5; possible D gene TRBD2, 5 bases. This CDR3 has 16 amino acids. With 1 base removed from V and 1 base from J, the gap between germline ends came to 13 bases. Germline CDR1 reads LGHDT; CDR2 reads YNNKEL (reference sequence). The CDR3 loop reads CASSQVGDYPQETQYF. The CDR3 DNA is TGTGCCAGCAGCCAAGTGGGCGACTACCCCCAAGAGACCCAGTACTTC.

This clonotype has just a few counts. The chain is built from TRBV9 and TRBJ2-3; 14 bases fit TRBD2. V lost 3 bases and J lost 2; bases outside the gene matches: 11. CDR1 and CDR2 from the germline V gene are SGDLS and YYNGEE. The CDR3 is 19 amino acids. The CDR3 DNA reads TGTGCCAGCAGCGACGGGACTAGCGGGAGCACGGACAACACAGATACGCAGTATTTT. Protein product: CASSDGTSGSTDNTDTQYF.

This clonotype was counted at least ten times. V and J are TRBV3-1 and TRBJ1-2; D unclear. The CDR3 is 15 amino acids. CDR1 and CDR2 (germline): LGHDT, YNNKEL (reference sequence). Trimming removed 1 base from V and 8 bases from J, with 17 bases in between. The CDR3 sequence is CASSQAGTEAGGYTF. The CDR3 coding sequence is TGTGCCAGCAGCCAAGCGGGTACAGAAGCAGGAGGCTACACCTTC.

This clonotype occurred many times. V gene TRBV10-3 combines with J gene TRBJ1-1; 7 positions agree with TRBD1. Trimming cost V 6 bases and J 0 bases; bases outside gene matches: 10. CDR1 and CDR2 from the germline V gene are ENHRY and SYGVKD. CDR3 length equals 16 residues. CDR3 region: CAIRLNRGALNTEAFF. Written as DNA, the CDR3 is TGTGCCATCAGGCTTAACAGGGGCGCCTTGAACACTGAAGCTTTCTTT.

This clonotype was detected ten times or more. This rearrangement joins TRBV7-9 to TRBJ2-7; no clear D gene. The germline V gene encodes CDR1 SEHNR and CDR2 FQNEAQ (reference sequence). The V gene lost 6 bases and the J gene lost 4 bases, with 22 bases spanning the gap. The CDR3 contains 16 residues. This CDR3 reads CASSPRITPAPYEQYF. The CDR3 coding sequence is TGTGCCAGCAGTCCTAGGATTACCCCGGCGCCGTACGAGCAGTACTTC.

This clonotype was seen repeatedly, ten times or more. The chain carries TRBV6-1 and TRBJ2-1, with 9 bases that match TRBD2. Losses at the gene ends were 4 bases for V and 8 bases for J; bases not matched to a gene: 9. The CDR3 loop spans 15 amino acids. Germline CDR1 is MNHNS and CDR2 is SASEGT. CDR3 coding DNA: TGTGCCAGCAGTGTCCAGGAGACTAGCGGCCATGAGCAGTTCTTC. Residues: CASSVQETSGHEQFF.